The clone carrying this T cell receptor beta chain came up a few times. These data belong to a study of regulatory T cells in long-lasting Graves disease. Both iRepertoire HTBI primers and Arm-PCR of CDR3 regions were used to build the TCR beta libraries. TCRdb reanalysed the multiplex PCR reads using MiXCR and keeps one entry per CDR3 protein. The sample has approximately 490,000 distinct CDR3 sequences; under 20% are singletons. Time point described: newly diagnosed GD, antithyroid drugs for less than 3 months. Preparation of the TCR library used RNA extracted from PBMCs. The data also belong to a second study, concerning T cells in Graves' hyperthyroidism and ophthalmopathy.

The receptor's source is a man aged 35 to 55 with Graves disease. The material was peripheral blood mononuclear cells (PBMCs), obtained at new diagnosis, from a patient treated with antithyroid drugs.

CDR3 sequence (DNA): TGTGCCAGCAGGGGGGACAGTATTTCTGGAAACACCATATATTTT. It is translated as CASRGDSISGNTIYF. V gene TRBV12-3 or TRBV12-4 combines with J gene TRBJ1-3, with 7 bases matching TRBD1. Losses at the gene ends were 6 bases for V and 1 base for J; bases not matched to a gene: 6. This CDR3 contains 15 residues.